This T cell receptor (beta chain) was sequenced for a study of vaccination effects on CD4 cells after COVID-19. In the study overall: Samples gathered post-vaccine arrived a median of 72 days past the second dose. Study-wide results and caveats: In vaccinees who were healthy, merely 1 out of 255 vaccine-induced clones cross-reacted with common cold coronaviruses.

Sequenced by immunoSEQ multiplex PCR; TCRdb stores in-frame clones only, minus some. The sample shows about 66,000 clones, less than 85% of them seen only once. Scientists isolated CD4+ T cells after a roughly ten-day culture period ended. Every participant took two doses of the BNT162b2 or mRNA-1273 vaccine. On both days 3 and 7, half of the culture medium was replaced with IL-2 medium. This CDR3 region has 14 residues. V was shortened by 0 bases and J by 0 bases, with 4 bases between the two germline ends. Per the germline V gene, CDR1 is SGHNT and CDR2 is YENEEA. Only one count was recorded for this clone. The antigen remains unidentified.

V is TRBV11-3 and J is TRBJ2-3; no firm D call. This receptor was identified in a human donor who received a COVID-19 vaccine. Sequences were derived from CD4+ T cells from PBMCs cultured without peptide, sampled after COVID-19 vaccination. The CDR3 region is CASSLDRSTDTQYF. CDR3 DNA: TGTGCCAGCAGCTTAGATCGAAGCACAGATACGCAGTATTTT. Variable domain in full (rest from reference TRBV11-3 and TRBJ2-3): EAGVVQSPRYKIIEKKQPVAFWCNPISGHNTLYWYLQNLGQGPELLIRYENEEAVDDSQLPKDRFSAERLKGVDSTLKIQPAELGDSAVYLCASSLDRSTDTQYFGPGTRLTVL.